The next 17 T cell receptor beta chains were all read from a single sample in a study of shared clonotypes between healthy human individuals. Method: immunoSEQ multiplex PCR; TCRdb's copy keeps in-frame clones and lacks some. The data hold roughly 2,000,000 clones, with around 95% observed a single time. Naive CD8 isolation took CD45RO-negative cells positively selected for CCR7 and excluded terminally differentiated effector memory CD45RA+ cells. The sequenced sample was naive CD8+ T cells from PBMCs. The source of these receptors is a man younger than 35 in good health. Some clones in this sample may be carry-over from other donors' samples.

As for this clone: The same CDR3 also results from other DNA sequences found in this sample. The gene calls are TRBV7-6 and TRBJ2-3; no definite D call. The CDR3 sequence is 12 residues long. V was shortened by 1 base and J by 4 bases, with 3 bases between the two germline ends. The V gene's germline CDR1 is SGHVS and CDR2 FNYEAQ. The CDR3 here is CASSLVPDTQYF. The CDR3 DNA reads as TGTGCCAGCAGCTTAGTCCCAGATACGCAGTATTTT.

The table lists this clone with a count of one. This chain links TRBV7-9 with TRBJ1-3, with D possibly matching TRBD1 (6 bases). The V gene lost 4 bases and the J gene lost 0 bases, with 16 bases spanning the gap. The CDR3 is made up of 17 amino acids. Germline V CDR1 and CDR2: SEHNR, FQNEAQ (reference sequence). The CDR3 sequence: CASSYLDRRRSGNTIYF. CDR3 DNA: TGTGCCAGCAGCTATCTGGACAGAAGACGCTCTGGAAACACCATATATTTT.

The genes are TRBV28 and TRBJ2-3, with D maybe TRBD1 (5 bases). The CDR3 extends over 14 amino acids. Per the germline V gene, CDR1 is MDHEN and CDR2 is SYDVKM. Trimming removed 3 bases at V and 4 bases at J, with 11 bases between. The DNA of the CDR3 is TGTGCCAGCAGTTTTGCCAGGGTTGCAGATACGCAGTATTTT. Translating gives CASSFARVADTQYF.

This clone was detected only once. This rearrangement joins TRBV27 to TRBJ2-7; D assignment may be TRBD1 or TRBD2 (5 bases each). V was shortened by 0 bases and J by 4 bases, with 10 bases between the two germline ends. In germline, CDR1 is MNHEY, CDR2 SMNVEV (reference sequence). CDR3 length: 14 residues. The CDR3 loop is CASSLSRGVYEQYF. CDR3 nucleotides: TGTGCCAGCAGTTTATCGCGAGGGGTTTACGAGCAGTACTTC.

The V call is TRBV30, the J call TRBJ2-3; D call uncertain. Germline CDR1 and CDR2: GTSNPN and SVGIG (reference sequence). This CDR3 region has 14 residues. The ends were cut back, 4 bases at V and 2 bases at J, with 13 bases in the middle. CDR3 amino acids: CAWIGATYTDTQYF. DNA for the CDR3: TGTGCCTGGATCGGAGCGACCTACACAGATACGCAGTATTTT.

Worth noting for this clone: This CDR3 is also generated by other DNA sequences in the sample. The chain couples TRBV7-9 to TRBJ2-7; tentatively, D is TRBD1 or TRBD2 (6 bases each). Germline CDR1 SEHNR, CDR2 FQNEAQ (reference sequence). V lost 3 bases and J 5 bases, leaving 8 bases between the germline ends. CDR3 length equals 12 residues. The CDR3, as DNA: TGTGCCAGCAGCTTCGGGGGCCACGAGCAGTACTTC. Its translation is CASSFGGHEQYF.

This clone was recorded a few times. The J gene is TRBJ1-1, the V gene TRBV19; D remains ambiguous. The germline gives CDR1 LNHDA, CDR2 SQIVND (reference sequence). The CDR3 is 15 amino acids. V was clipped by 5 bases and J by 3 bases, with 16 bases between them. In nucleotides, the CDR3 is TGTGCCAGTAGTCCCCCGGTGAGAGGGCACACTGAAGCTTTCTTT. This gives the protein CASSPPVRGHTEAFF. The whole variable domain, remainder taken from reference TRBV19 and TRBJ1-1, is DGGITQSPKYLFRKEGQNVTLSCEQNLNHDAMYWYRQDPGQGLRLIYYSQIVNDFQKGDIAEGYSVSREKKESFPLTVTSAQKNPTAFYLCASSPPVRGHTEAFFGQGTRLTVV.

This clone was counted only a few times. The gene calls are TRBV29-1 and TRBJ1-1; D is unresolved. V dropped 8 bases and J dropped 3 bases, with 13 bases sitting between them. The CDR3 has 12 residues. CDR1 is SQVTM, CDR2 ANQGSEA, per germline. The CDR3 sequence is CSYDSLDTEAFF. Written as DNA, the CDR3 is TGCAGCTACGACTCCCTGGACACTGAAGCTTTCTTT.

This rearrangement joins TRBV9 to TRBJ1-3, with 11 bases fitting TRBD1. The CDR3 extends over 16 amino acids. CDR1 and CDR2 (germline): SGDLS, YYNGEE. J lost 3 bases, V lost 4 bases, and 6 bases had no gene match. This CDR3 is CASSYGQGASGNTIYF. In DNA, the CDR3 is TGTGCCAGCAGCTACGGACAGGGGGCGAGTGGAAACACCATATATTTT.

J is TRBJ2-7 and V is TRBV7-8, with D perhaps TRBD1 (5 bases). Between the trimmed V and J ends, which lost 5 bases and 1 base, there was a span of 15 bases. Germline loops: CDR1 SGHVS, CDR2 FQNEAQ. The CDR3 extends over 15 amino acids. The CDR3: CASSQGAPNSYEQYF. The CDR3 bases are TGTGCCAGCAGCCAAGGGGCACCAAATTCCTACGAGCAGTACTTC. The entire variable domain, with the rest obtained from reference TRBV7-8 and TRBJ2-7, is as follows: GAGVSQSPRYKVAKRGQDVALRCDPISGHVSLFWYQQALGQGPEFLTYFQNEAQLDKSGLPSDRFFAERPEGSVSTLKIQRTQQEDSAVYLCASSQGAPNSYEQYFGPGTRLTVT.

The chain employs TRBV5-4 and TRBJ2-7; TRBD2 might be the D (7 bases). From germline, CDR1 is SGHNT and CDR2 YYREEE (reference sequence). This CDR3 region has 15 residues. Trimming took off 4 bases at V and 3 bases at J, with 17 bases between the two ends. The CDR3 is CASSPGEGGYYEQYF. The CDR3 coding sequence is TGTGCCAGCAGCCCCGGGGAGGGGGGTTACTACGAGCAGTACTTC.

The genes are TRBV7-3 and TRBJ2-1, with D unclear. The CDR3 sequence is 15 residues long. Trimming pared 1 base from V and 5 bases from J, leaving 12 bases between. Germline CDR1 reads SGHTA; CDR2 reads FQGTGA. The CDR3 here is CASSLIGSFNNEQFF. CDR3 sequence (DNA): TGTGCCAGCAGCTTAATTGGCAGTTTTAACAATGAGCAGTTCTTC. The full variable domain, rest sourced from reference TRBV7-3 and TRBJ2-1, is GAGVSQTPSNKVTEKGKYVELRCDPISGHTALYWYRQSLGQGPEFLIYFQGTGAADDSGLPNDRFFAVRPEGSVSTLKIQRTERGDSAVYLCASSLIGSFNNEQFFGPGTRLTVL.

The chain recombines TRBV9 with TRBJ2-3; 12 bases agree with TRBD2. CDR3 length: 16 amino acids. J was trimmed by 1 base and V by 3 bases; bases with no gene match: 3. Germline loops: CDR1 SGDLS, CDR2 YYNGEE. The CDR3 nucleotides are TGTGCCAGCAGCGAGGGACTAGCGGGTCGCACAGATACGCAGTATTTT. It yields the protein CASSEGLAGRTDTQYF.

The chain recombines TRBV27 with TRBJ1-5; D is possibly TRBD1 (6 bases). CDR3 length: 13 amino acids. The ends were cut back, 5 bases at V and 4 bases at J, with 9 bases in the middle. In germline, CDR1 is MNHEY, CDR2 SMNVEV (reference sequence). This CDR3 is CASSLGQNQPQHF. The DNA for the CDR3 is TGTGCCAGCAGTCTCGGACAGAATCAGCCCCAGCATTTT.

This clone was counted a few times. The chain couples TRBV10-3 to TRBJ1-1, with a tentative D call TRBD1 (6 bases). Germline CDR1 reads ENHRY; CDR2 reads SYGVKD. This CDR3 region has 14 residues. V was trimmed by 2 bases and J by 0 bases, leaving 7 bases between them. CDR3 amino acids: CAISEQGLNTEAFF. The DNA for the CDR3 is TGTGCCATCAGTGAGCAGGGGCTGAACACTGAAGCTTTCTTT.

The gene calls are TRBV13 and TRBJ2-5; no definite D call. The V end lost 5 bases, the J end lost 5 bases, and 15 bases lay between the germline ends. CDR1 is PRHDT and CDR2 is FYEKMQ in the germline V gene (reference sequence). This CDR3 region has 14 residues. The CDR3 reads CASSTRLMGETQYF. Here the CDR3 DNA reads TGTGCCAGCAGCACCCGACTGATGGGGGAGACCCAGTACTTC.

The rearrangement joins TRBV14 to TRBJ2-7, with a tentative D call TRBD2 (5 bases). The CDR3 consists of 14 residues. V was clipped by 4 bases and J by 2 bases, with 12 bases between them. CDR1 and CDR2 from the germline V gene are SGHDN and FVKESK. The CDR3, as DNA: TGTGCCAGCAGCCCTTGGACCGGGGCCTACGAGCAGTACTTC. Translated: CASSPWTGAYEQYF.